This entry concerns a single T cell receptor (beta chain). V was clipped by 5 bases and J by 9 bases; unmatched bases: 7. Germline V gives CDR1 SGHAT, CDR2 FQNNGV. CDR3 length equals 15 residues. Per the authors' pipeline: Amplified reference gene primers provided the basis for estimating nucleated cell counts. Profiled with immunoSEQ multiplex PCR; TCRdb holds only in-frame clones, not every one. V and J calls and clone size come straight from that table; D and trimming were deduced from the DNA. The sample shows about 150,000 clones, 85% to 90% of them seen only once. This entry is derived from a study of blood T cell repertoires in COVID-19. At the level of the study: The analysed material was cDNA or gDNA that came from T cells, B-cell-depleted T cells, or PBMCs.

The sequencing input was peripheral blood. This sequence was found in a woman in her seventies with acute or convalescent COVID-19. This chain links TRBV11-2 with TRBJ2-1; 13 bases are shared with TRBD2. This chain's CDR3 is CASSELAGGLGEQFF. The CDR3, as DNA: TGTGCCAGCAGCGAACTAGCGGGAGGGCTCGGTGAGCAGTTCTTC.